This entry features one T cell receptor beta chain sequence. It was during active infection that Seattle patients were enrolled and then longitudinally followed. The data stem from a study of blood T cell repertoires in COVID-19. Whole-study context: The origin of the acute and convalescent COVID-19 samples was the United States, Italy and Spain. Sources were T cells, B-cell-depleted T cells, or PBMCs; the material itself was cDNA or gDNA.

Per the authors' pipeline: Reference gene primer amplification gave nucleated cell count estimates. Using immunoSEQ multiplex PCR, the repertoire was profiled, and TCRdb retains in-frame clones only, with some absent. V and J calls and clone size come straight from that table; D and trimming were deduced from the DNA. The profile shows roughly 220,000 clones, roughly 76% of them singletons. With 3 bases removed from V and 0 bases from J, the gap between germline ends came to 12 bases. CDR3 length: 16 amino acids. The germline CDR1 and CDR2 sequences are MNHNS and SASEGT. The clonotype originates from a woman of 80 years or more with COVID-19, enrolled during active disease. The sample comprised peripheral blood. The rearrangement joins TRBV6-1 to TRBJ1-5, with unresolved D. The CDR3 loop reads CASSDPPQYSNQPQHF. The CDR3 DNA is TGTGCCAGCAGTGACCCCCCGCAGTATAGCAATCAGCCCCAGCATTTT.